The 20 T cell receptor beta chains listed next were all sequenced from one sample in a study of blood T cell repertoires in COVID-19. Assay: immunoSEQ multiplex PCR; the TCRdb copy retains only in-frame clones and omits some. The sample has approximately 290,000 clones, 80% to 90% seen once. What was sequenced was PBMCs or T cells enriched from blood (not recorded which). The source is a woman between 25 and 40 years old who had recovered from COVID-19.

The chain links TRBV7-9 to TRBJ2-7; D remains ambiguous. CDR1 and CDR2 (germline): SEHNR, FQNEAQ (reference sequence). The V gene lost 0 bases and the J gene lost 3 bases, with 9 bases spanning the gap. The CDR3 consists of 14 residues. The CDR3 DNA sequence: TGTGCCAGCAGCTTAGCGGGCTACTTCTACGAGCAGTACTTC. Protein sequence: CASSLAGYFYEQYF.

The chain recombines TRBV28 with TRBJ2-7; TRBD2 might be the D (6 bases). Trimming left V 5 bases short and J 10 bases short, with 18 bases between. CDR3 length: 13 amino acids. Germline CDR1 is MDHEN and CDR2 is SYDVKM. The CDR3 here is CASSPRGSSLQYF. CDR3 in DNA: TGTGCCAGCAGTCCCCGGGGGAGCAGCCTACAGTACTTC.

The J gene is TRBJ2-7, the V gene TRBV28; 8 bases match TRBD1. Unmatched junction bases numbered 9, after V lost 3 bases and J lost 5 bases. The CDR3 spans 15 residues. Per germline, CDR1 MDHEN and CDR2 SYDVKM. The CDR3 here is CASSLSRGLRNEQYF. For the CDR3, the DNA is TGTGCCAGCAGTTTGTCCAGGGGGCTTAGAAACGAGCAGTACTTC.

Concerning this clone itself: The same CDR3 arises from other DNA sequences in this sample as well. For the CDR3, the DNA is TGCGCCAGCAGCTCGGGACAGTCTAATGAAAAACTGTTTTTT. This encodes CASSSGQSNEKLFF. The chain links TRBV5-1 to TRBJ1-4; 7 nucleotides align to TRBD1. CDR1 is SGHRS and CDR2 is YFSETQ in the germline V gene. V lost 3 bases to trimming and J lost 3 bases; unmatched junction nucleotides: 2. The CDR3 length is 14 residues.

The chain joins TRBV5-4 to TRBJ2-7; D unclear. The CDR3 contains 12 residues. The germline gives CDR1 SGHNT, CDR2 YYREEE (reference sequence). Trimming took 2 bases from V and 4 from J, leaving 7 bases between them. In nucleotides, the CDR3 is TGTGCCAGCAGCTTCGGGTCGTACGAGCAGTACTTC. Protein: CASSFGSYEQYF. Full variable domain (missing parts from reference TRBV5-4 and TRBJ2-7): ETGVTQSPTHLIKTRGQQVTLRCSSQSGHNTVSWYQQALGQGPQFIFQYYREEENGRGNFPPRFSGLQFPNYSSELNVNALELDDSALYLCASSFGSYEQYFGPGTRLTVT.

This chain links TRBV19 with TRBJ2-5, with D tentatively TRBD2 (6 bases). Trimming took 3 bases from V and 0 from J, leaving 14 bases between them. The CDR3 spans 16 residues. Germline-derived CDR1 and CDR2 are LNHDA and SQIVND (reference sequence). The DNA of the CDR3 is TGTGCCAGTAGTATTGGTGGAGGAGGGTACCAAGAGACCCAGTACTTC. This encodes CASSIGGGGYQETQYF. Looking up the rest from reference TRBV19 and TRBJ2-5 gives the full variable domain: DGGITQSPKYLFRKEGQNVTLSCEQNLNHDAMYWYRQDPGQGLRLIYYSQIVNDFQKGDIAEGYSVSREKKESFPLTVTSAQKNPTAFYLCASSIGGGGYQETQYFGPGTRLLVL.

The J gene is TRBJ2-7, the V gene TRBV6-6; 9 bases line up with TRBD2. Unmatched junction bases numbered 15, after V lost 11 bases and J lost 7 bases. Germline V gives CDR1 MNHNY, CDR2 SVGAGI (reference sequence). CDR3 length equals 14 residues. CDR3 DNA: TGTGCCGCGGGGGGGGCAGGGACCACCCGGGAGCAGTACTTC. It codes for CAAGGAGTTREQYF.

The gene calls are TRBV19 and TRBJ1-5; tentative D call: TRBD1 (5 bases). V lost 6 bases to trimming and J lost 6 bases, with 18 bases between them. The CDR3 length is 15 residues. The germline CDR1 and CDR2 sequences are LNHDA and SQIVND (reference sequence). The CDR3 loop is CASSPPPGLGQPQHF. The CDR3 DNA reads TGTGCCAGTAGCCCTCCTCCGGGACTGGGTCAGCCCCAGCATTTT.

V usage is TRBV12-5 and J usage is TRBJ1-4, with D hard to call. The V end lost 5 bases, the J end lost 7 bases, and 17 bases lay between the germline ends. CDR3 length: 15 residues. Looked up from germline, CDR1 is LGHNT and CDR2 is FRNRAP. CDR3 DNA: TGTGCTAGTGGTCCTCGACACCGTATTGGTGAAAAACTGTTTTTT. Encoded protein: CASGPRHRIGEKLFF.

With regard to this clone: This probably arose from a read error, given a far larger clone one base away. The chain recombines TRBV28 with TRBJ2-7; TRBD2 is a possible D gene (5 bases). In germline, CDR1 is MDHEN, CDR2 SYDVKM. Trimming shortened V by 3 bases and J by 2 bases, and 8 bases separated the two germline ends. CDR3 size: 13 residues. DNA of the CDR3: TGTGCCAGCAGTTTCGCGGGCACCTACGAGCAGTACTTC. It codes for CASSFAGTYEQYF.

V usage is TRBV10-1 and J usage is TRBJ2-2; D gene ambiguous. The CDR3 has 11 amino acids. Looked up from germline, CDR1 is WNHNN and CDR2 is SYGVQD (reference sequence). The V gene lost 5 bases and the J gene lost 8 bases, with 6 bases spanning the gap. CDR3 residues: CASSRAGELFF. The CDR3 nucleotides are TGCGCCAGCAGTCGAGCTGGGGAGCTGTTTTTT.

This clone occurred once. The chain employs TRBV10-1 and TRBJ1-5; D is uncertain. Germline V CDR1 and CDR2: WNHNN, SYGVQD (reference sequence). The CDR3 is 13 amino acids. V was pared by 10 bases and J by 0 bases, with 10 bases between. The CDR3 bases are TGCGCCACTAGCGAGTATAGCAATCAGCCCCAGCATTTT. As protein: CATSEYSNQPQHF.

The chain couples TRBV7-2 to TRBJ2-7; TRBD2 is a possible D gene (6 bases). The CDR3 sequence is 15 residues long. The V and J ends lost 3 bases and 4 bases respectively, with 16 bases between them. Germline CDR1 and CDR2: SGHTA and FQGNSA. The chain's CDR3 is CASSFQSSGSYEQYF. The CDR3 coding sequence is TGTGCCAGCAGCTTCCAGAGTAGCGGATCTTACGAGCAGTACTTC.

The V and J genes are TRBV6-4 and TRBJ2-5, with D maybe TRBD2 (6 bases). Trimming shortened V by 6 bases and J by 0 bases, and 11 bases separated the two germline ends. Germline V gene data show CDR1 as MRHNA and CDR2 as SNTAGT. CDR3 length: 14 residues. The CDR3: CASSVVADQETQYF. Written as DNA, the CDR3 is TGTGCCAGCAGCGTAGTAGCGGACCAAGAGACCCAGTACTTC.

The chain employs TRBV14 and TRBJ1-6; 7 bases are shared with TRBD1. The CDR3 runs 14 residues. V was pared by 4 bases and J by 11 bases, with 8 bases of the junction left unmatched. CDR1 SGHDN and CDR2 FVKESK come from the germline V gene. This CDR3 reads CASSLTGSFTPLHF. The CDR3 region has the DNA TGTGCCAGCAGCCTGACAGGGTCTTTTACACCCCTCCACTTT.

In this sample, this clone turned up a few times. This chain links TRBV11-2 with TRBJ1-2, with D tentatively TRBD1 (6 bases). The CDR3 is made up of 13 amino acids. V was trimmed by 5 bases and J by 4 bases, leaving 11 bases between them. CDR1 and CDR2 from the germline V gene are SGHAT and FQNNGV. The CDR3 DNA reads TGTGCCAGCAGCCTCTCGGACAGCTATGGCTACACCTTC. This gives the protein CASSLSDSYGYTF.

This chain uses TRBV6-5 with TRBJ1-1; D gene ambiguous. Trimming took off 5 bases at V and 2 bases at J, with 6 bases between the two ends. Germline V gives CDR1 MNHEY, CDR2 SVGAGI. This CDR3 is built from 12 residues. CDR3 in amino acids: CASSQHNTEAFF. CDR3 nucleotides: TGTGCCAGCAGTCAACACAACACTGAAGCTTTCTTT.

The chain has TRBV7-8 and TRBJ1-5; D is unclear. V was pared by 4 bases and J by 2 bases, with 15 bases between. CDR3 size: 16 residues. Germline V gives CDR1 SGHVS, CDR2 FQNEAQ. The DNA of the CDR3 is TGTGCCAGCAGCTCCTTAAGAACCCGCGGCAATCAGCCCCAGCATTTT. Residues: CASSSLRTRGNQPQHF.

J is TRBJ1-1 and V is TRBV28; no definite D call. CDR1 and CDR2 (germline): MDHEN, SYDVKM. CDR3 length: 12 amino acids. Trimming pared 7 bases from V and 2 bases from J, leaving 8 bases between. The CDR3 nucleotides read TGTGCCAGCAAACCGACTAACACTGAAGCTTTCTTT. Translation gives CASKPTNTEAFF.

V is TRBV28 and J is TRBJ1-4; TRBD1 matches at 7 bases. The CDR3 contains 15 residues. Germline lookup yields CDR1 MDHEN and CDR2 SYDVKM. V shed 6 bases, J shed 0 bases, and the junction held 4 bases outside the gene matches. For the CDR3, the DNA is TGTGCCAGCAGCTCCACAGGGGCAACTAATGAAAAACTGTTTTTT. Translation gives CASSSTGATNEKLFF.